Presented here are 9 T cell receptor beta chains from one specimen sequenced in a study of blood T cell repertoires in COVID-19. Clones were read by immunoSEQ multiplex PCR, and TCRdb kept only the in-frame ones, dropping some. The table lists 50,000 to 75,000 clones, roughly three quarters of them singletons, with 12% to 15% in the top ten. The source material was peripheral blood. Receptors originate from a man aged 55 to 69 with COVID-19, enrolled during active disease.

The chain joins TRBV5-1 to TRBJ2-2; D might be TRBD1 (6 bases). Trimming cost V 2 bases and J 5 bases, with 7 bases left between them. CDR1 is SGHRS, CDR2 YFSETQ, per germline. This CDR3 is 13 amino acids long. CDR3 DNA sequence: TGCGCCAGCAGCTTTCAGGGGACCGGGGAGCTGTTTTTT. Protein: CASSFQGTGELFF.

The chain carries TRBV30 and TRBJ1-5; D is uncertain. From germline, CDR1 is GTSNPN and CDR2 SVGIG (reference sequence). V shed 0 bases and J shed 6 bases, with 9 bases lying between them. CDR3 length: 13 residues. The CDR3 loop is CAWSVGTGQPQHF. Written as DNA, the CDR3 is TGTGCCTGGAGTGTAGGCACGGGTCAGCCCCAGCATTTT.

The rearrangement links TRBV6-5 to TRBJ2-1, with 13 bases identical to TRBD2. The CDR3 runs to 15 residues. J lost 5 bases, V lost 5 bases, and 3 bases had no gene match. Per germline, CDR1 MNHEY and CDR2 SVGAGI. In DNA, the CDR3 is TGTGCCAGCAGTACTAGCGGGGGGGCAGACAATGAGCAGTTCTTC. Protein: CASSTSGGADNEQFF.

Remarks on this clone: Relative to the germline gene, one junction end is altered; a read error may explain this. The chain has TRBV4-1 and TRBJ2-1, with 10 bases lining up with TRBD2. The CDR3 length is 15 residues. Looked up from germline, CDR1 is MGHRA and CDR2 is YSYEKL. The DNA for the CDR3 is TGCGCCAGCAGACAAGCGGGAGGGGGTAACAATGAGCAGTTCTTC. The encoded protein is CASRQAGGGNNEQFF.

The rearrangement uses TRBV11-2 and TRBJ2-1, with a possible D match to TRBD2 (6 bases). This CDR3 contains 14 residues. Germline loops: CDR1 SGHAT, CDR2 FQNNGV. Trimming cost V 10 bases and J 7 bases, with 20 bases left between them. CDR3 amino acids: CATEGGLARNEQFF. CDR3 DNA sequence: TGTGCCACCGAGGGTGGGCTAGCGAGAAATGAGCAGTTCTTC.

In this sample, this clone turned up a few times. The CDR3 bases are TGTGCCACCAGTGGCTCAACTGGAAACACCATATATTTT. This gives the protein CATSGSTGNTIYF. The chain recombines TRBV15 with TRBJ1-3, with D hard to call. V was cut by 6 bases and J by 2 bases, with 8 bases left in between. Germline values: CDR1 LNHNV, CDR2 YYDKDF (reference sequence). The CDR3 is made up of 13 amino acids.

The chain employs TRBV2 and TRBJ2-1; 9 bases agree with TRBD2. This CDR3 region has 16 residues. The ends lost 7 bases at V and 0 bases at J; junction bases unmatched: 7. Germline CDR1 and CDR2: SNHLY and FYNNEI. CDR3 bases: TGTGCCAGCATCTCCCAAGCGGGGGGCTCCTACAATGAGCAGTTCTTC. Amino acid sequence: CASISQAGGSYNEQFF.

There are many counts of this clone. The V and J genes are TRBV7-6 and TRBJ2-2; TRBD1 aligns across 8 bases. Trimming removed 5 bases from V and 4 bases from J; junction bases left unmatched: 6. CDR1 is SGHVS, CDR2 FNYEAQ, per germline. This CDR3 contains 15 residues. The CDR3 DNA sequence: TGTGCCAGCAGCGCGGGACAGGTGGGCACCGGGGAGCTGTTTTTT. It codes for CASSAGQVGTGELFF. The entire variable domain, with the rest obtained from reference TRBV7-6 and TRBJ2-2, is as follows: GAGVSQSPRYKVTKRGQDVALRCDPISGHVSLYWYRQALGQGPEFLTYFNYEAQQDKSGLPNDRFSAERPEGSISTLTIQRTEQRDSAMYRCASSAGQVGTGELFFGEGSRLTVL.

V and J are TRBV9 and TRBJ1-2; possible D gene TRBD1, 6 bases. This CDR3 contains 15 residues. Germline V gene sequence: CDR1 SGDLS, CDR2 YYNGEE. Trimming removed 0 bases at V and 2 bases at J, with 11 bases between. The CDR3: CASSVEGGRNYGYTF. The DNA of the CDR3 is TGTGCCAGCAGCGTAGAGGGGGGGCGAAACTATGGCTACACCTTC. Combining the CDR3 with reference TRBV9 and TRBJ1-2 gives the whole variable domain DSGVTQTPKHLITATGQRVTLRCSPRSGDLSVYWYQQSLDQGLQFLIQYYNGEERAKGNILERFSAQQFPDLHSELNLSSLELGDSALYFCASSVEGGRNYGYTFGSGTRLTVV.